The clone carrying this TCR beta chain has only a few counts. What it binds is not known. The record originates from a study of blood T cells in healthy people across ages. This CDR3 comprises 12 residues. Trimming removed 7 bases at V and 5 bases at J, with 11 bases between. Looked up from germline, CDR1 is MGHDK and CDR2 is SYGVNS. Broader study findings: When set beside aged donors, long-lived donors presented more naive CD4+ cells and higher diversity. Unknown CMV status may confound age-related changes in expanded clones.

The second PCR ran roughly 7 to 12 cycles with a sample-barcoded 5' primer and J-beta primers. Each cDNA molecule was tagged by a template-switch adaptor that had 12 random nucleotides. Every sample produced at least 2.5 million CDR3-containing paired-end reads. TCRdb re-analysed the 5' RACE reads in MiXCR, keeping a single row per CDR3 protein. Of 700,000 to 1,000,000 distinct CDR3 sequences listed, around 45% are singletons. This TCR came from a man aged 60 to 75 in good health. Sequences were obtained from blood. The rearrangement uses TRBV25-1 and TRBJ1-2, with D perhaps TRBD1 (5 bases). The CDR3 protein is CASTGGGYGYTF. Written as DNA, the CDR3 is TGTGCCAGCACGGGTGGGGGGTATGGCTACACCTTC.